These 17 T cell receptor beta chains were sequenced from one sample in a study of blood T cell repertoires in COVID-19. Data came from immunoSEQ multiplex PCR; TCRdb stores just in-frame clones and leaves some out. Of roughly 570,000 clones in the sample, roughly 89% were seen once. Sequenced: peripheral blood. The receptors were gathered from a woman aged 45-59 years with COVID-19, enrolled during active disease.

This sequence joins TRBV19 and TRBJ1-5, with TRBD1 matching over 7 bases. There are 15 residues in the CDR3. J was trimmed by 0 bases and V by 4 bases; bases with no gene match: 3. Per the germline V gene, CDR1 is LNHDA and CDR2 is SQIVND (reference sequence). CDR3: CASSTGTDSNQPQHF. The CDR3 DNA reads TGTGCCAGTAGTACCGGGACAGATAGCAATCAGCCCCAGCATTTT.

As to this clone: This sample also contains other DNA sequences that code for the same CDR3. The J gene is TRBJ1-2, the V gene TRBV5-1; 9 bases align to TRBD1. The CDR3 has 13 amino acids. J was trimmed by 3 bases and V by 5 bases; bases with no gene match: 2. Germline assignment: CDR1 SGHRS and CDR2 YFSETQ. The CDR3 protein is CASSWTGDYGYTF. Here the CDR3 DNA reads TGCGCCAGCAGTTGGACAGGGGACTATGGCTACACCTTC.

In regard to this clone: The same CDR3 is also encoded by other DNA sequences in this sample. The gene calls are TRBV6-5 and TRBJ2-7, with TRBD1 identical over 9 bases. CDR1 MNHEY and CDR2 SVGAGI come from the germline V gene. This CDR3 contains 14 residues. V was pared by 7 bases and J by 1 base, with 5 bases of the junction left unmatched. CDR3 sequence: CASKPGQGSYEQYF. The CDR3 DNA sequence: TGTGCCAGCAAACCGGGACAGGGTTCCTACGAGCAGTACTTC.

V and J are TRBV3-1 (or the pseudogene TRBV3-2) and TRBJ2-3; D is unresolved. This CDR3 region has 16 residues. Germline CDR1 and CDR2: LGHDT and YNNKEL (reference sequence). V was pared by 0 bases and J by 0 bases, with 10 bases between. This CDR3 reads CASSQELRLSTDTQYF. The CDR3 nucleotides read TGTGCCAGCAGCCAAGAACTCCGTCTAAGCACAGATACGCAGTATTTT.

This clone has a single count. The genes are TRBV3-1 (or the pseudogene TRBV3-2) and TRBJ2-1; tentatively, D is TRBD2 (6 bases). Germline values: CDR1 LGHDT, CDR2 YNNKEL (reference sequence). V was trimmed by 0 bases and J by 5 bases, leaving 14 bases between them. The CDR3 has 16 amino acids. Written as DNA, the CDR3 is TGTGCCAGCAGCCAAGAAGGGCGGGGCAGAAACAATGAGCAGTTCTTC. This encodes CASSQEGRGRNNEQFF.

In nucleotides, the CDR3 is TGTGCCAGCAGTCCCTTTCGGGGGGGAGGGTTTAATCAGCCCCAGCATTTT. This translates into CASSPFRGGGFNQPQHF. The chain employs TRBV28 and TRBJ1-5; the D gene is possibly TRBD1 (5 bases). The CDR3 covers 17 residues. Germline-derived CDR1 and CDR2 are MDHEN and SYDVKM. V lost 5 bases, J lost 4 bases, and 21 bases lay in between.

The rearrangement uses TRBV6-1 and TRBJ1-1; D call uncertain. Germline CDR1 MNHNS, CDR2 SASEGT. CDR3 length: 13 amino acids. V lost 1 base and J lost 5, with 8 bases in between. The DNA for the CDR3 is TGTGCCAGCAGTGAAGTAACAGTTACTGAAGCTTTCTTT. Translated: CASSEVTVTEAFF.

The V and J genes are TRBV30 and TRBJ2-2; TRBD1 matches 11 bases. The CDR3 sequence is 15 residues long. The V gene's germline CDR1 is GTSNPN and CDR2 SVGIG (reference sequence). Trimming at V came to 2 bases and at J to 6 bases, leaving 5 bases not matched to a gene. The CDR3 DNA follows: TGTGCCTGGAGTTTCCCGGGACAGGGGGCCGGGGAGCTGTTTTTT. It is translated as CAWSFPGQGAGELFF.

V and J are TRBV2 and TRBJ1-1; D is perhaps TRBD1 (5 bases). V gave up 8 bases and J gave up 5 bases, with 18 bases separating them. Germline assignment: CDR1 SNHLY and CDR2 FYNNEI. CDR3 length: 14 residues. This CDR3 is CASPEGQGGTEAFF. Written as DNA, the CDR3 is TGTGCCAGCCCCGAAGGGCAGGGAGGGACTGAAGCTTTCTTT.

This chain uses TRBV3-1 (or the pseudogene TRBV3-2) with TRBJ2-5; 12 nucleotides match TRBD2. Germline V gene data show CDR1 as LGHDT and CDR2 as YNNKEL (reference sequence). CDR3 length: 19 residues. Trimming at V came to 6 bases and at J to 2 bases, leaving 16 bases not matched to a gene. CDR3 coding DNA: TGTGCCAGCAGGCCAAGTTATCTAGCGGGGGGGCTCTATCAAGAGACCCAGTACTTC. Its translation is CASRPSYLAGGLYQETQYF.

The chain joins TRBV30 to TRBJ2-5; 7 bases match TRBD2. This CDR3 is 13 amino acids long. Germline CDR1 and CDR2: GTSNPN and SVGIG (reference sequence). After removal of 8 bases from V and 4 bases from J, the junction contained 10 bases not matched to a gene. The CDR3 protein is CARAVGGVETQYF. Written as DNA, the CDR3 is TGTGCCCGCGCTGTGGGAGGGGTAGAGACCCAGTACTTC.

The chain carries TRBV15 and TRBJ2-3; D might be TRBD2 (6 bases). Trimming stripped 1 base from V and 2 bases from J, with 7 bases between. The CDR3 sequence is 14 residues long. The germline V gene has CDR1 LNHNV and CDR2 YYDKDF (reference sequence). CDR3 amino acids: CATSRADYTDTQYF. For the CDR3, the DNA is TGTGCCACCAGCAGAGCGGACTACACAGATACGCAGTATTTT.

This sequence joins TRBV6-1 and TRBJ1-1; D may be TRBD1 (5 bases). The CDR3 is 16 residues long. Deletions cut 3 bases from V and 1 base from J, with 15 bases between. Germline assignment: CDR1 MNHNS and CDR2 SASEGT. CDR3 protein: CASSDLSGIPNTEAFF. The DNA of the CDR3 is TGTGCCAGCAGTGATCTTTCAGGGATACCGAACACTGAAGCTTTCTTT.

The chain has TRBV13 and TRBJ2-1, with 11 bases matching TRBD2. Germline V gene data show CDR1 as PRHDT and CDR2 as FYEKMQ (reference sequence). This CDR3 contains 17 residues. The V and J ends lost 0 bases and 8 bases, in that order; junction bases with no gene match: 9. DNA for the CDR3: TGTGCCAGCAGCTTAGGGACTAGCGGGGCGCCTGGGGATGAGCAGTTCTTC. Translation gives CASSLGTSGAPGDEQFF.

This chain connects TRBV4-1 to TRBJ1-2, with TRBD1 matching over 9 bases. The CDR3 totals 15 residues. The ends lost 1 base at V and 4 bases at J; junction bases unmatched: 4. Germline CDR1 is MGHRA and CDR2 is YSYEKL. The CDR3 spells CASSQGTGAFYGYTF. CDR3 DNA: TGCGCCAGCAGCCAAGGGACAGGGGCTTTCTATGGCTACACCTTC.

This chain links TRBV30 with TRBJ2-3; D is unclear. CDR3 length: 14 residues. Trimming stripped 1 base from V and 0 bases from J, with 8 bases between. Looked up from germline, CDR1 is GTSNPN and CDR2 is SVGIG (reference sequence). The CDR3 here is CAWSATLSTDTQYF. CDR3 nucleotides: TGTGCCTGGAGTGCCACTCTGAGCACAGATACGCAGTATTTT. Using reference TRBV30 and TRBJ2-3 for the parts outside the CDR3, the full variable domain is SQTIHQWPATLVQPVGSPLSLECTVEGTSNPNLYWYRQAAGRGLQLLFYSVGIGQISSEVPQNLSASRPQDRQFILSSKKLLLSDSGFYLCAWSATLSTDTQYFGPGTRLTVL.

This chain uses TRBV12-3 or TRBV12-4 with TRBJ1-1; D may be TRBD1 (6 bases). CDR3 size: 13 residues. Trimming took off 6 bases at V and 5 bases at J, with 13 bases between the two ends. CDR3 coding DNA: TGTGCCAGCAGCCGGTCCACAGGGACTGAAGCTTTCTTT. It yields the protein CASSRSTGTEAFF.